The 18 T cell receptor beta chains listed next were all sequenced from one sample in a study of OX40 agonist ivuxolimab in advanced cancers. Receptor amplification or capture employed the immunoSEQ multiplex PCR assay. TCRdb stores this immuneACCESS table with in-frame sequences only. Part of the clones is absent; in the studies checked, under half of the shortfall reflects unresolved V genes, and no reason is known for the rest. Counted in this sample were 90,000 to 100,000 clones; roughly 87% of them appeared once. Approximately 0.3% of the sample comes from the top ten. The specimen comprised CD4+ or CD8+ T cells sorted from blood, sampled in a trial of the OX40 agonist ivuxolimab. These receptor sequences come from an adult with an advanced solid tumor such as melanoma, head and neck, liver or kidney cancer.

The rearrangement joins TRBV27 to TRBJ1-3; D ambiguous. The V end was cut by 0 bases, the J end by 2 bases, with 11 bases between. Per germline, CDR1 MNHEY and CDR2 SMNVEV (reference sequence). The CDR3 extends over 16 amino acids. DNA of the CDR3: TGTGCCAGCAGTTTATCGAGTCCAGGTGCTGGAAACACCATATATTTT. It yields the protein CASSLSSPGAGNTIYF.

V is TRBV28 and J is TRBJ1-2, with a tentative D call TRBD1 (5 bases). Trimming took 7 bases from V and 3 from J, leaving 12 bases between them. Germline CDR1 reads MDHEN; CDR2 reads SYDVKM. This CDR3 is 13 amino acids long. CDR3 DNA sequence: TGTGCCAGCATAGGGGACGTTGACTATGGCTACACCTTC. This translates into CASIGDVDYGYTF.

J is TRBJ1-1 and V is TRBV2; no reliable D call. Per the germline V gene, CDR1 is SNHLY and CDR2 is FYNNEI. The V end lost 1 base, the J end lost 3 bases, and 9 bases lay between the germline ends. This CDR3 region has 14 residues. Written as DNA, the CDR3 is TGTGCCAGCAGTGAAGAGGGCAGGTACACTGAAGCTTTCTTT. Translating gives CASSEEGRYTEAFF. Based on the CDR3 plus reference TRBV2 and TRBJ1-1, the full variable domain is EPEVTQTPSHQVTQMGQEVILRCVPISNHLYFYWYRQILGQKVEFLVSFYNNEISEKSEIFDDQFSVERPDGSNFTLKIRSTKLEDSAMYFCASSEEGRYTEAFFGQGTRLTVV.

The chain recombines TRBV7-3 with TRBJ2-7, with 7 bases lining up with TRBD1. Germline loops: CDR1 SGHTA, CDR2 FQGTGA. The junction had 6 bases not matched to a gene; V was cut back by 6 bases and J by 1 base. CDR3 size: 14 residues. CDR3 protein: CASRASGGSYEQYF. For the CDR3, the DNA is TGTGCCAGCAGAGCCTCAGGGGGATCCTACGAGCAGTACTTC.

V gene TRBV7-8 combines with J gene TRBJ1-5; D possibly corresponds to TRBD1 (5 bases). The V gene lost 0 bases and the J gene lost 0 bases, with 9 bases spanning the gap. Germline V gives CDR1 SGHVS, CDR2 FQNEAQ. This CDR3 comprises 16 residues. CDR3 amino acids: CASSLAPGTSNQPQHF. CDR3 nucleotides: TGTGCCAGCAGCTTAGCGCCAGGGACTAGCAATCAGCCCCAGCATTTT.

This chain uses TRBV9 with TRBJ2-1; D gene unclear. Trimming took 2 bases from V and 4 from J, leaving 10 bases between them. The germline V gene encodes CDR1 SGDLS and CDR2 YYNGEE. This CDR3 is built from 14 residues. The CDR3 DNA sequence: TGTGCCAGCAGCGTGGGCCCGGATTACAATGAGCAGTTCTTC. It yields the protein CASSVGPDYNEQFF.

A single count supports this clone. The chain is built from TRBV4-3 and TRBJ2-1, with D perhaps matching TRBD1 (5 bases). Germline CDR1 reads LGHNA; CDR2 reads YSLEER. With 4 bases removed from V and 5 bases from J, the gap between germline ends came to 15 bases. The CDR3 consists of 15 residues. The CDR3 sequence is CASSRDSGSNNEQFF. CDR3 DNA: TGCGCCAGCAGCCGAGATTCAGGGTCGAACAATGAGCAGTTCTTC.

This clone came up once. The gene calls are TRBV6-1 and TRBJ1-5; no definite D call. Germline V gives CDR1 MNHNS, CDR2 SASEGT. The V gene lost 4 bases and the J gene lost 2 bases, with 12 bases spanning the gap. The CDR3 is 15 residues long. This CDR3 reads CASSGGRQGNQPQHF. The CDR3 DNA is TGTGCCAGCAGTGGTGGGAGGCAAGGCAATCAGCCCCAGCATTTT.

The chain joins TRBV30 to TRBJ2-3; maybe TRBD2 (6 bases). Germline V gene lookup returns CDR1 GTSNPN and CDR2 SVGIG (reference sequence). The CDR3 covers 16 residues. Trimming stripped 2 bases from V and 3 bases from J, with 18 bases between. CDR3 region: CAWSPDLGGVTDTQYF. The CDR3 DNA reads TGTGCCTGGAGTCCCGATCTCGGGGGAGTGACAGATACGCAGTATTTT.

The V and J genes are TRBV6-5 and TRBJ1-5; D unresolved. This CDR3 comprises 13 residues. Germline CDR1 reads MNHEY; CDR2 reads SVGAGI. Between the trimmed V and J ends, which lost 5 bases and 5 bases, there was a span of 10 bases. The CDR3 here is CASSAEGYQPQHF. In nucleotides, the CDR3 is TGTGCCAGCAGTGCCGAGGGATATCAGCCCCAGCATTTT.

The chain combines TRBV14 with TRBJ2-7, with D hard to call. The length of the CDR3 is 14 residues. From germline, CDR1 is SGHDN and CDR2 FVKESK. Trimming removed 1 base from V and 5 bases from J, with 12 bases in between. CDR3 in DNA: TGTGCCAGCAGCCAAGCTTACGGAATCCACGAGCAGTACTTC. Translated: CASSQAYGIHEQYF.

The rearrangement joins TRBV30 to TRBJ2-5; D not resolved. V shed 3 bases and J shed 1 base, with 9 bases lying between them. The V gene's germline CDR1 is GTSNPN and CDR2 SVGIG (reference sequence). This CDR3 is built from 13 residues. The DNA for the CDR3 is TGTGCCTGGAGCGCGTCTTCCCAAGAGACCCAGTACTTC. As protein: CAWSASSQETQYF.

The V gene is TRBV30, the J gene TRBJ1-6; no clear D. Germline CDR1 and CDR2: GTSNPN and SVGIG (reference sequence). The CDR3 has 12 residues. The ends were cut back, 2 bases at V and 5 bases at J, with 4 bases in the middle. The CDR3 DNA sequence: TGTGCCTGGAGTCTTAATAATTCACCCCTCCACTTT. Its translation: CAWSLNNSPLHF. Complete variable domain (other parts from reference TRBV30 and TRBJ1-6): SQTIHQWPATLVQPVGSPLSLECTVEGTSNPNLYWYRQAAGRGLQLLFYSVGIGQISSEVPQNLSASRPQDRQFILSSKKLLLSDSGFYLCAWSLNNSPLHFGNGTRLTVT.

The genes are TRBV6-5 and TRBJ1-6, with TRBD1 matching 9 bases. After removal of 3 bases from V and 5 bases from J, the junction contained 5 bases not matched to a gene. The CDR3 spans 16 residues. Looked up from germline, CDR1 is MNHEY and CDR2 is SVGAGI. This chain's CDR3 is CASSYMTGGDNSPLHF. As DNA, the CDR3 is TGTGCCAGCAGTTATATGACAGGGGGGGATAATTCACCCCTCCACTTT.

This chain uses TRBV19 with TRBJ2-2, with D hard to call. The V and J ends lost 3 bases and 11 bases respectively, with 10 bases between them. This CDR3 contains 12 residues. Germline lookup yields CDR1 LNHDA and CDR2 SQIVND (reference sequence). The CDR3 DNA follows: TGTGCCAGTAGTATGAGGTTCCTTGAGCTGTTTTTT. Its protein product is CASSMRFLELFF.

V and J are TRBV5-8 and TRBJ2-7, with a tentative D call TRBD1 (6 bases). The CDR3 length is 14 residues. V lost 3 bases and J lost 7, with 17 bases in between. Germline V gene lookup returns CDR1 SGHTS and CDR2 YDEGEE. The CDR3 reads CASSSDRSPFEQYF. For the CDR3, the DNA is TGTGCCAGCAGCTCCGACAGGAGTCCTTTTGAGCAGTACTTC.

The chain carries TRBV19 and TRBJ1-2, with TRBD1 as a possible D gene (5 bases). The CDR3 totals 14 residues. The V gene lost 1 base and the J gene lost 4 bases, with 10 bases spanning the gap. Germline-derived CDR1 and CDR2 are LNHDA and SQIVND (reference sequence). For the CDR3, the DNA is TGTGCCAGTAGTATAGGTCAGGGTCCCTATGGCTACACCTTC. It translates to CASSIGQGPYGYTF.

The chain has TRBV7-8 and TRBJ1-4; no clear D. Trimming left V 5 bases short and J 5 bases short, with 21 bases between. There are 17 residues in the CDR3. Germline V gene data show CDR1 as SGHVS and CDR2 as FQNEAQ. This chain's CDR3 is CASSPPKRAGINEKLFF. DNA of the CDR3: TGTGCCAGCAGCCCCCCCAAGCGAGCCGGGATCAATGAAAAACTGTTTTTT. Looking up the rest from reference TRBV7-8 and TRBJ1-4 gives the full variable domain: GAGVSQSPRYKVAKRGQDVALRCDPISGHVSLFWYQQALGQGPEFLTYFQNEAQLDKSGLPSDRFFAERPEGSVSTLKIQRTQQEDSAVYLCASSPPKRAGINEKLFFGSGTQLSVL.